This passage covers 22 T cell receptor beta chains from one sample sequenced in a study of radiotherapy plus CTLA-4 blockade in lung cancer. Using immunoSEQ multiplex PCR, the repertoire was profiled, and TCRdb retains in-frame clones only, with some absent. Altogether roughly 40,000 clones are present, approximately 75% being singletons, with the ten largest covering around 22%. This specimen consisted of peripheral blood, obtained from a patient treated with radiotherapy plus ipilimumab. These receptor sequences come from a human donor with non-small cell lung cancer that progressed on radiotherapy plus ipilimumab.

CDR3 sequence reads: CASSQAYRQPSYNEQFF. CDR3 coding DNA: TGCGCCAGCAGCCAAGCTTACCGACAGCCCTCCTACAATGAGCAGTTCTTC. This chain connects TRBV4-1 to TRBJ2-1; TRBD1 is a possible D gene (5 bases). Trimming left V 1 base short and J 0 bases short, with 13 bases between. CDR1 MGHRA and CDR2 YSYEKL come from the germline V gene. The CDR3 totals 17 residues.

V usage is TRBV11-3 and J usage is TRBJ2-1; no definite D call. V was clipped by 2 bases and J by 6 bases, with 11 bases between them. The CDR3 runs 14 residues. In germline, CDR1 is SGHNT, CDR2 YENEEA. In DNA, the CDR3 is TGTGCCAGCAGCTTACCCTCGAGGTCCAATGAGCAGTTCTTC. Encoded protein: CASSLPSRSNEQFF. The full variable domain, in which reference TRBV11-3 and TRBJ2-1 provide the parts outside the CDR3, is EAGVVQSPRYKIIEKKQPVAFWCNPISGHNTLYWYLQNLGQGPELLIRYENEEAVDDSQLPKDRFSAERLKGVDSTLKIQPAELGDSAVYLCASSLPSRSNEQFFGPGTRLTVL.

The DNA for the CDR3 is TGTGCCAGTAGTTCCACGATAGCCTACGAGCAGTACTTC. Amino acid sequence: CASSSTIAYEQYF. The chain uses TRBV19 and TRBJ2-7, with D uncertain. Germline CDR1 is LNHDA and CDR2 is SQIVND (reference sequence). The CDR3 consists of 13 residues. The V and J ends lost 5 bases and 2 bases respectively, with 10 bases between them. Complete variable domain (other parts from reference TRBV19 and TRBJ2-7): DGGITQSPKYLFRKEGQNVTLSCEQNLNHDAMYWYRQDPGQGLRLIYYSQIVNDFQKGDIAEGYSVSREKKESFPLTVTSAQKNPTAFYLCASSSTIAYEQYFGPGTRLTVT.

The CDR3 nucleotides are TGTGCCAGCAGCTTAGCAAGCGGAGTGTATGGCTACACCTTC. It yields the protein CASSLASGVYGYTF. This chain uses TRBV7-2 with TRBJ1-2, with D hard to call. This CDR3 is 14 amino acids long. Germline V CDR1 and CDR2: SGHTA, FQGNSA. Deletions cut 0 bases from V and 5 bases from J, with 10 bases between.

CDR3 nucleotides: TGTGCCAGCAGTCCGGGACAGACGTTTGACGAGCAGTACTTC. It specifies CASSPGQTFDEQYF. The J gene is TRBJ2-7, the V gene TRBV7-9; 7 nucleotides agree with TRBD1. Germline assignment: CDR1 SEHNR and CDR2 FQNEAQ (reference sequence). This CDR3 is built from 14 residues. After removal of 6 bases from V and 5 bases from J, the junction contained 10 bases not matched to a gene.

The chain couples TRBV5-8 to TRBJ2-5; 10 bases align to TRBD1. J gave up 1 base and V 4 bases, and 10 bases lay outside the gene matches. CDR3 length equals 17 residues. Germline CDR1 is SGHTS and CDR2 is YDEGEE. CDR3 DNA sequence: TGTGCCAGCAGCAGATACGGACAGGGGGGGGGCCAAGAGACCCAGTACTTC. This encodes CASSRYGQGGGQETQYF.

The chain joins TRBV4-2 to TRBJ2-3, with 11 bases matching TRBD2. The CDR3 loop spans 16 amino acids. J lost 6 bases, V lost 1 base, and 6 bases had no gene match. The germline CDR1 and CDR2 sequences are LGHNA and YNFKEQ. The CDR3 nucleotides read TGTGCCAGCAGCCAAGCGATAGCGGGGGGGCCGGATACGCAGTATTTT. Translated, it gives CASSQAIAGGPDTQYF.

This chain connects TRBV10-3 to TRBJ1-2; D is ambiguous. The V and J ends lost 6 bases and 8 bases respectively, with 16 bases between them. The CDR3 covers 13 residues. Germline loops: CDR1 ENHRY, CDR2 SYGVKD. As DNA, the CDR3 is TGTGCCATCAGAGGACCGGGAAAGGGAGGCTACACCTTC. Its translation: CAIRGPGKGGYTF.

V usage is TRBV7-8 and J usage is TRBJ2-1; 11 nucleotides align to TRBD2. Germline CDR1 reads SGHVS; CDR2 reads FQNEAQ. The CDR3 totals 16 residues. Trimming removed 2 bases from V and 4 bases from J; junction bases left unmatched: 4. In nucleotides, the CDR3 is TGTGCCAGCAGCTTAACTTCTAGCGGGGGGTACAATGAGCAGTTCTTC. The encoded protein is CASSLTSSGGYNEQFF.

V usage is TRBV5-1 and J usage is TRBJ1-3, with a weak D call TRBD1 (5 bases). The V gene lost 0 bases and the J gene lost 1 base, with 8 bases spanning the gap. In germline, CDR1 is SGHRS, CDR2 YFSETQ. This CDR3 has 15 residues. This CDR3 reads CASSLDGTSGNTIYF. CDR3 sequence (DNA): TGCGCCAGCAGCTTGGACGGGACTTCTGGAAACACCATATATTTT. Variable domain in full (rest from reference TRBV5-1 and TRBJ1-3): KAGVTQTPRYLIKTRGQQVTLSCSPISGHRSVSWYQQTPGQGLQFLFEYFSETQRNKGNFPGRFSGRQFSNSRSEMNVSTLELGDSALYLCASSLDGTSGNTIYFGEGSWLTVV.

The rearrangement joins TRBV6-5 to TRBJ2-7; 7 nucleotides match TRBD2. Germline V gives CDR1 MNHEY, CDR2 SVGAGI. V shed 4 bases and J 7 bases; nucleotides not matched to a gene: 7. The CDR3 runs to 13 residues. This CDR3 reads CASSFVGGWEQYF. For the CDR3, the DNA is TGTGCCAGCAGTTTCGTGGGGGGGTGGGAGCAGTACTTC.

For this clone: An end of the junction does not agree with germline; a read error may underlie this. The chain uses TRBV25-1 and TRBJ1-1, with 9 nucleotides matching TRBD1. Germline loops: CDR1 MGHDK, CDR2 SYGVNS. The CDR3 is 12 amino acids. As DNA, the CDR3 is TGTGCCAGCAGTGAATCAACAGGGGGCTGTACCTTT. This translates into CASSESTGGCTF.

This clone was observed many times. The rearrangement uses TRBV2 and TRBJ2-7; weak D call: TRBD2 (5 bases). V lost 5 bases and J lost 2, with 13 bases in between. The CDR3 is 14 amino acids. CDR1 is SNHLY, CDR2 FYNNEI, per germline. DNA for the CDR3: TGTGCCAGCAGTAAAGTTCTGGGAGCCTACGAGCAGTACTTC. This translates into CASSKVLGAYEQYF.

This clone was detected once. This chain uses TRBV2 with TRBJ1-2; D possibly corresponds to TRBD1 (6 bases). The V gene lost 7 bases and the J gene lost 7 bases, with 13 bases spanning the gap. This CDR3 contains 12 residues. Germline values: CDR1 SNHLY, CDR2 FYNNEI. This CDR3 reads CASTSQGSGYTF. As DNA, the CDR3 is TGTGCCAGCACAAGTCAGGGGAGTGGCTACACCTTC.

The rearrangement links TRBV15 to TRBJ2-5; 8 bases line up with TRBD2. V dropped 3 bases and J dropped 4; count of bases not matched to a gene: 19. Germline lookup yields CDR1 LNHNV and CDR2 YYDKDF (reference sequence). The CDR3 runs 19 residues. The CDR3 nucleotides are TGTGCCACCAGCAGGGGGGGTGGAAATTCGGCGGGGGGCCGAGAGACCCAGTACTTC. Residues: CATSRGGGNSAGGRETQYF.

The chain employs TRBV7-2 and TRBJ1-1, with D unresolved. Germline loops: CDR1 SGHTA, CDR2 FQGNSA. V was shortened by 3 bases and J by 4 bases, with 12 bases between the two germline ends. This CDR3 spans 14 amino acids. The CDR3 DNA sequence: TGTGCCAGCAGCTTGATAATGAGCGTCACTGAAGCTTTCTTT. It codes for CASSLIMSVTEAFF.

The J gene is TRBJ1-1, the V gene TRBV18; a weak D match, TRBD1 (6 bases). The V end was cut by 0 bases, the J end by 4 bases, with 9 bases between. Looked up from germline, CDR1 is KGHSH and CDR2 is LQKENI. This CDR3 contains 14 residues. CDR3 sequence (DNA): TGTGCCAGCTCACCACCGGACAGCCTCACTGAAGCTTTCTTT. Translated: CASSPPDSLTEAFF.

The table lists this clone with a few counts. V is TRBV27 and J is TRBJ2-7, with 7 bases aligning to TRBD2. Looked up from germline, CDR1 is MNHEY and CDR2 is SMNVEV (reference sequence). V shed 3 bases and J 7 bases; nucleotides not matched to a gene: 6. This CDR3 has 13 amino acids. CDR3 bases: TGTGCCAGCAGTTTTCTTGCCGGGGGGGAGCAGTACTTC. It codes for CASSFLAGGEQYF.

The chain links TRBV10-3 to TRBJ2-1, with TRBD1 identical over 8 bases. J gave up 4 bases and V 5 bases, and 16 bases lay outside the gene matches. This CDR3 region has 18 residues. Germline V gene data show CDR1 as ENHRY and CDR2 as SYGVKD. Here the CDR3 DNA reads TGTGCCATCAGTTCTGGCCGGACAGGGAGCTTGGGTTACAATGAGCAGTTCTTC. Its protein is CAISSGRTGSLGYNEQFF.

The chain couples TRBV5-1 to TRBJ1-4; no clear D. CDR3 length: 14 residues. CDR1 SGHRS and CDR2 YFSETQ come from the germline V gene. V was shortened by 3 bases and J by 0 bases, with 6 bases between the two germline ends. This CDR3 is CASSSTTTNEKLFF. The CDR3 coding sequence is TGCGCCAGCAGCTCGACAACAACTAATGAAAAACTGTTTTTT.

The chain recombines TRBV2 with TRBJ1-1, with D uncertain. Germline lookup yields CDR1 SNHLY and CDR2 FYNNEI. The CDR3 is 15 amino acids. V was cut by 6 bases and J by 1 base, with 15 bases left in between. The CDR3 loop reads CASSSEQSRNTEAFF. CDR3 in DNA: TGTGCCAGCAGCTCCGAGCAAAGTCGGAACACTGAAGCTTTCTTT. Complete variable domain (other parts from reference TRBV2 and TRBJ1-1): EPEVTQTPSHQVTQMGQEVILRCVPISNHLYFYWYRQILGQKVEFLVSFYNNEISEKSEIFDDQFSVERPDGSNFTLKIRSTKLEDSAMYFCASSSEQSRNTEAFFGQGTRLTVV.

DNA for the CDR3: TGTGCCAGCAGCTTAGGGGGAGGGTCGCTCGAGCAGTACTTC. As protein: CASSLGGGSLEQYF. The chain couples TRBV7-3 to TRBJ2-7; 7 bases fit TRBD2. This CDR3 comprises 14 residues. Germline V lookup: CDR1 SGHTA, CDR2 FQGTGA. V was clipped by 2 bases and J by 6 bases; unmatched bases: 7.